A selection of T cell receptor beta chains follows, all from one sample in a study of T cell changes during pregnancy in multiple sclerosis. Only in-frame clones appear in the TCRdb table, and some are missing; sequencing was by immunoSEQ multiplex PCR. The sample includes approximately 27,000 clones, 85% to 90% of them seen just once. The input for sequencing was CD8+ T cells from peripheral blood mononuclear cells, taken before pregnancy. The receptor set was obtained from a female donor with multiple sclerosis, enrolled in a pregnancy study. The CDR3 runs from the conserved cysteine through the conserved F or W. Fields, in order: V gene, D gene, CDR3 length, J gene, CDR3 DNA, CDR3 protein. The D gene is left open where the match is weak.

V gene: TRBV6-1; D gene: .; CDR3 length: 15; J gene: TRBJ2-3; CDR3 DNA: TGTGCCAGCAGTGATAGACCAGCCGGGGCAGATACGCAGTATTTT; CDR3 protein: CASSDRPAGADTQYF
V gene: TRBV27; D gene: .; CDR3 length: 18; J gene: TRBJ1-6; CDR3 DNA: TGTGCCAGCCCCGCGTATTACAGGCCCGGAGTATATAATTCACCCCTCCACTTT; CDR3 protein: CASPAYYRPGVYNSPLHF
V gene: TRBV11-2; D gene: TRBD1; CDR3 length: 15; J gene: TRBJ1-3; CDR3 DNA: TGTGCCAGCAGCCTAACAGGGGTGTCTGGAAACACCATATATTTT; CDR3 protein: CASSLTGVSGNTIYF
V gene: TRBV23-1; D gene: .; CDR3 length: 14; J gene: TRBJ1-2; CDR3 DNA: TGCGCCAGCAGTCGCGGGGTGGGTAACTATGGCTACACCTTC; CDR3 protein: CASSRGVGNYGYTF
V gene: TRBV2; D gene: .; CDR3 length: 15; J gene: TRBJ1-1; CDR3 DNA: TGTGCCAGCAGTGCGTTAGGGCCGGGGGGCACTGAAGCTTTCTTT; CDR3 protein: CASSALGPGGTEAFF
V gene: TRBV10-2; D gene: TRBD2; CDR3 length: 15; J gene: TRBJ2-5; CDR3 DNA: TGCGCCAGCAGTAGGGGACTAGCGGGGGGACAGACCCAGTACTTC; CDR3 protein: CASSRGLAGGQTQYF
V gene: TRBV5-1; D gene: .; CDR3 length: 19; J gene: TRBJ1-6; CDR3 DNA: TGCGCCAGCAGCTTGACCCACGCCCCACAGGGAATGAGTAATTCACCCCTCCACTTT; CDR3 protein: CASSLTHAPQGMSNSPLHF
V gene: TRBV7-9; D gene: .; CDR3 length: 15; J gene: TRBJ1-4; CDR3 DNA: TGTGCCAGCAGTGCCCCGAGTACAACTAATGAAAAACTGTTTTTT; CDR3 protein: CASSAPSTTNEKLFF
V gene: TRBV19; D gene: .; CDR3 length: 14; J gene: TRBJ1-2; CDR3 DNA: TGTGCCAGTAGTATTCCAGGTTGGACTAATGGCTACACCTTC; CDR3 protein: CASSIPGWTNGYTF
V gene: TRBV9; D gene: TRBD2; CDR3 length: 15; J gene: TRBJ2-3; CDR3 DNA: TGTGCCAGCAGCCTATTAGCGGGGGGGCCAGATACGCAGTATTTT; CDR3 protein: CASSLLAGGPDTQYF
V gene: TRBV5-4; D gene: TRBD1; CDR3 length: 14; J gene: TRBJ1-2; CDR3 DNA: TGTGCCAGCAGCTCGGGGACAGCTAACTATGGCTACACCTTC; CDR3 protein: CASSSGTANYGYTF
V gene: TRBV7-2; D gene: TRBD2; CDR3 length: 16; J gene: TRBJ2-1; CDR3 DNA: TGTGCCAGCAGCTTAGGGGCGCGGGGGGACTACAATGAGCAGTTCTTC; CDR3 protein: CASSLGARGDYNEQFF